The next 15 T cell receptor beta chains were all read from a single sample in a study of blood T cell repertoires in COVID-19. Profiled with immunoSEQ multiplex PCR; TCRdb holds only in-frame clones, not every one. Found here are 120,000 or so clones, roughly 90% of them singletons; the top ten hold about 8%. The sequencing input was peripheral blood. The receptors were sampled from a man in his 70s who had recovered from COVID-19.

This chain connects TRBV5-1 to TRBJ1-1; the D is unclear. Per germline, CDR1 SGHRS and CDR2 YFSETQ. This CDR3 has 13 amino acids. V lost 1 base to trimming and J lost 0 bases, with 4 bases between them. CDR3 sequence reads: CASSLNMNTEAFF. CDR3 bases: TGCGCCAGCAGCTTGAACATGAACACTGAAGCTTTCTTT.

This sequence joins TRBV15 and TRBJ1-2, with a possible D match to TRBD1 (6 bases). Germline CDR1 reads LNHNV; CDR2 reads YYDKDF (reference sequence). The V and J ends lost 4 bases and 4 bases respectively, with 10 bases between them. CDR3 size: 13 residues. This chain's CDR3 is CATSTGTRYGYTF. As DNA, the CDR3 is TGTGCCACCAGCACAGGGACACGCTATGGCTACACCTTC. The full variable domain, in which reference TRBV15 and TRBJ1-2 provide the parts outside the CDR3, is DAMVIQNPRYQVTQFGKPVTLSCSQTLNHNVMYWYQQKSSQAPKLLFHYYDKDFNNEADTPDNFQSRRPNTSFCFLDIRSPGLGDTAMYLCATSTGTRYGYTFGSGTRLTVV.

V gene TRBV9 combines with J gene TRBJ2-3; 13 nucleotides agree with TRBD2. The germline V gene encodes CDR1 SGDLS and CDR2 YYNGEE. The J segment lost 3 bases and the V segment lost 0 bases, leaving 4 bases of the junction unmatched. The CDR3 is 17 amino acids. CDR3 loop: CASSVAGLAGATDTQYF. CDR3 DNA sequence: TGTGCCAGCAGCGTAGCTGGACTAGCGGGGGCAACAGATACGCAGTATTTT.

V usage is TRBV2 and J usage is TRBJ2-5; D remains ambiguous. Germline V gene lookup returns CDR1 SNHLY and CDR2 FYNNEI. V dropped 2 bases and J dropped 1 base, with 2 bases sitting between them. This CDR3 is built from 12 residues. The CDR3 DNA follows: TGTGCCAGCAGTGAACGCCAAGAGACCCAGTACTTC. This gives the protein CASSERQETQYF. Based on the CDR3 plus reference TRBV2 and TRBJ2-5, the full variable domain is EPEVTQTPSHQVTQMGQEVILRCVPISNHLYFYWYRQILGQKVEFLVSFYNNEISEKSEIFDDQFSVERPDGSNFTLKIRSTKLEDSAMYFCASSERQETQYFGPGTRLLVL.

This clone was observed a few times. The chain couples TRBV29-1 to TRBJ2-1; D is uncertain. CDR1 and CDR2 (germline): SQVTM, ANQGSEA. The CDR3 sequence is 14 residues long. Trimming cost V 3 bases and J 2 bases, with 11 bases left between them. The CDR3 nucleotides read TGCAGCGTTGATTCCACAGTCACCTACAATGAGCAGTTCTTC. It codes for CSVDSTVTYNEQFF.

This sequence joins TRBV6-6 and TRBJ1-5, with 8 bases matching TRBD1. V was clipped by 7 bases and J by 2 bases; unmatched bases: 10. Looked up from germline, CDR1 is MNHNY and CDR2 is SVGAGI (reference sequence). CDR3 length: 16 residues. CDR3 nucleotides: TGTGCCAGCACCCGGGTTCAGGGGGCTGGCAATCAGCCCCAGCATTTT. Amino acids: CASTRVQGAGNQPQHF.

The chain employs TRBV7-2 and TRBJ1-6; 8 bases match TRBD1. V shed 4 bases, J shed 0 bases, and the junction held 8 bases outside the gene matches. The CDR3 is 18 residues long. Germline lookup yields CDR1 SGHTA and CDR2 FQGNSA. In nucleotides, the CDR3 is TGTGCCAGCAGCTCTCGGACAGGGTCCGGCTCCTATAATTCACCCCTCCACTTT. It codes for CASSSRTGSGSYNSPLHF.

This chain joins TRBV4-2 and TRBJ2-3; TRBD2 matches 14 bases. CDR1 and CDR2 (germline): LGHNA, YNFKEQ. V lost 4 bases and J lost 9; bases outside the gene matches: 9. The CDR3 is 16 residues long. CDR3 residues: CASSRNPGLAGETQYF. The CDR3, as DNA: TGTGCCAGCAGCCGAAACCCGGGACTAGCGGGAGAAACGCAGTATTTT.

The CDR3 is CASSRVGQSSYEQYF. DNA of the CDR3: TGCGCCAGCAGCCGCGTGGGACAGAGCTCCTACGAGCAGTACTTC. The rearrangement uses TRBV5-1 and TRBJ2-7, with 7 bases matching TRBD1. The germline V gene has CDR1 SGHRS and CDR2 YFSETQ. The V segment lost 4 bases and the J segment 0 bases; nucleotides outside the gene matches: 7. The CDR3 spans 15 residues.

V gene TRBV5-1 combines with J gene TRBJ2-1, with 10 bases matching TRBD2. CDR1 is SGHRS and CDR2 is YFSETQ in the germline V gene. V was clipped by 4 bases and J by 7 bases; unmatched bases: 8. The CDR3 is 15 amino acids. The CDR3 protein is CASSPLQRGGNEQFF. The CDR3 DNA reads TGCGCCAGCAGCCCCCTCCAGCGGGGGGGAAATGAGCAGTTCTTC.

This chain joins TRBV27 and TRBJ2-5; 9 bases are shared with TRBD2. CDR3 length: 15 amino acids. With 9 bases clipped from V and 3 bases from J, the junction kept 11 bases outside the gene matches. The germline V gene encodes CDR1 MNHEY and CDR2 SMNVEV (reference sequence). The CDR3 nucleotides are TGTGCCAGAGGGGAAAGCGGGAGGAGCAAAGAGACCCAGTACTTC. Protein: CARGESGRSKETQYF.

In its sample, this clone was seen once. This sequence joins TRBV15 and TRBJ2-1, with 12 bases that match TRBD2. The CDR3 sequence is 17 residues long. Trimming took 4 bases from V and 3 from J; bases not matched to a gene: 7. Per germline, CDR1 LNHNV and CDR2 YYDKDF (reference sequence). The chain's CDR3 is CATSNRLAGVDYNEQFF. CDR3 DNA: TGTGCCACCAGCAACAGACTAGCGGGAGTGGACTACAATGAGCAGTTCTTC.

The chain links TRBV29-1 to TRBJ2-5, with D possibly matching TRBD1 (6 bases). This CDR3 region has 12 residues. Germline values: CDR1 SQVTM, CDR2 ANQGSEA. The V end lost 7 bases, the J end lost 1 base, and 10 bases lay between the germline ends. The CDR3 DNA follows: TGCAGCGGGGGACACCGCCAAGAGACCCAGTACTTC. It codes for CSGGHRQETQYF.

The chain joins TRBV7-9 to TRBJ2-1, with TRBD2 matching 9 bases. Germline CDR1 and CDR2: SEHNR and FQNEAQ (reference sequence). The length of the CDR3 is 14 residues. Trimming at V came to 8 bases and at J to 13 bases, leaving 15 bases not matched to a gene. The CDR3 is CASSPSGGRSPQFF. In DNA form, the CDR3 reads TGTGCCAGCTCCCCCAGCGGGGGGCGGTCCCCTCAGTTCTTC. The full variable domain, rest sourced from reference TRBV7-9 and TRBJ2-1, is DTGVSQNPRHKITKRGQNVTFRCDPISEHNRLYWYRQTLGQGPEFLTYFQNEAQLEKSRLLSDRFSAERPKGSFSTLEIQRTEQGDSAMYLCASSPSGGRSPQFFGPGTRLTVL.

This clone appeared once. This chain links TRBV7-9 with TRBJ2-7, with TRBD2 matching 11 bases. This CDR3 has 16 residues. The trim removed 5 bases at V and 4 bases at J, leaving 10 bases unmatched. The germline CDR1 and CDR2 sequences are SEHNR and FQNEAQ (reference sequence). Written as DNA, the CDR3 is TGTGCCAGCAGCCCGGGACTAGCGGCCTTCGGGTACGAGCAGTACTTC. This sequence encodes CASSPGLAAFGYEQYF.